The source of this TCR beta chain is a study of blood T cell repertoires in COVID-19. Measured with immunoSEQ multiplex PCR; TCRdb has only the in-frame clones, and not every one. The sample yields 80,000 to 95,000 clones, 75% to 90% seen once. CDR1 MNHEY and CDR2 SVGAGI come from the germline V gene. The CDR3 has 13 residues. The J segment lost 5 bases and the V segment lost 7 bases, leaving 7 bases of the junction unmatched. The chain employs TRBV6-5 and TRBJ1-1; 7 bases map to TRBD1. Sequenced sample: peripheral blood. The TCR originated in a man in his fifties or sixties with active or convalescent COVID-19. Here the CDR3 DNA reads TGTGCCAGCACCACAAACAGGGGTACTGAAGCTTTCTTT. The encoded protein is CASTTNRGTEAFF.